This is a list of T cell receptor beta chains from one sample in a study of glioma-infiltrating T cells after dendritic cell vaccination. Some clones are missing from TCRdb's copy, which holds only in-frame ones; the method was immunoSEQ multiplex PCR. Counted here are almost 65,000 clones, around 83% occurring once; the ten biggest clones make up over 9%. The source was blood, collected before dendritic cell vaccination. The source of these receptors is a human donor with glioblastoma. The CDR3 runs from the conserved cysteine through the conserved F or W. Each record gives: CDR3 protein, CDR3 DNA, CDR3 length, V gene, D gene, J gene, clone size. D genes are given only for firm matches. Size values are once, few and many counts, or a class for expanded clones, and some rows have none.

CDR3aa: CASSIDYRGCEQYF
CDR3nt: TGTGCCAGCAGCATTGACTACAGGGGATGTGAGCAGTACTTC
len: 14
v_gene: TRBV21-1
d_gene: NA
j_gene: TRBJ2-7
abundance: once

CDR3aa: CASSWTGTSGSSYNEQFF
CDR3nt: TGTGCCAGCAGCTGGACTGGGACTAGCGGAAGCTCCTACAATGAGCAGTTCTTC
len: 18
v_gene: TRBV5-6
d_gene: TRBD2
j_gene: TRBJ2-1
abundance: NA

CDR3aa: CASSLESTDTQYF
CDR3nt: TGCGCCAGCAGTTTAGAGAGCACAGATACGCAGTATTTT
len: 13
v_gene: TRBV5-1
d_gene: NA
j_gene: TRBJ2-3
abundance: NA

CDR3aa: CASSPGQGIGNTEAFF
CDR3nt: TGCGCCAGCAGCCCGGGACAGGGGATAGGGAACACTGAAGCTTTCTTT
len: 16
v_gene: TRBV5-1
d_gene: TRBD1
j_gene: TRBJ1-1
abundance: NA

CDR3aa: CATSRVLAGSTDTQYF
CDR3nt: TGTGCCACCAGCAGAGTACTAGCGGGGTCAACGGATACGCAGTATTTT
len: 16
v_gene: TRBV15
d_gene: TRBD2
j_gene: TRBJ2-3
abundance: NA

CDR3aa: CASSSLAGDETQYF
CDR3nt: TGCGCCAGCAGCTCATTAGCGGGAGATGAGACCCAGTACTTC
len: 14
v_gene: TRBV5-1
d_gene: TRBD2
j_gene: TRBJ2-5
abundance: NA

CDR3aa: CASSQVGAGTSGGVGETQYF
CDR3nt: TGTGCCAGCAGCCAAGTCGGGGCCGGGACTAGCGGGGGGGTAGGGGAGACCCAGTACTTC
len: 20
v_gene: TRBV4-2
d_gene: TRBD2
j_gene: TRBJ2-5
abundance: NA

CDR3aa: CASSQGPGGNEKLFF
CDR3nt: TGCGCCAGCAGCCAAGGCCCGGGGGGGAATGAAAAACTGTTTTTT
len: 15
v_gene: TRBV4-1
d_gene: NA
j_gene: TRBJ1-4
abundance: NA

CDR3aa: CASSGVFADTQYF
CDR3nt: TGTGCCAGCAGTGGAGTATTCGCAGATACGCAGTATTTT
len: 13
v_gene: TRBV6-1
d_gene: NA
j_gene: TRBJ2-3
abundance: NA

CDR3aa: CASSLGGGAFNEQFF
CDR3nt: TGCGCCAGCAGCTTGGGCGGGGGGGCCTTCAATGAGCAGTTCTTC
len: 15
v_gene: TRBV5-1
d_gene: TRBD2
j_gene: TRBJ2-1
abundance: NA

CDR3aa: CASSVQGGSDEQYF
CDR3nt: TGTGCCAGCAGTGTACAGGGGGGTTCGGACGAGCAGTACTTC
len: 14
v_gene: TRBV6-1
d_gene: TRBD1
j_gene: TRBJ2-7
abundance: NA

CDR3aa: CASSNTVNEKLFF
CDR3nt: TGTGCCAGCAGTAATACAGTTAATGAAAAACTGTTTTTT
len: 13
v_gene: TRBV5-6
d_gene: NA
j_gene: TRBJ1-4
abundance: once

CDR3aa: CASSQEGSRNQPQHF
CDR3nt: TGTGCCAGCAGCCAGGAGGGGTCCCGCAATCAGCCCCAGCATTTT
len: 15
v_gene: TRBV16
d_gene: NA
j_gene: TRBJ1-5
abundance: NA

CDR3aa: CASSLGLRGRGANVLTF
CDR3nt: TGTGCCAGCAGCTTAGGTCTCAGGGGGCGCGGGGCCAACGTCCTGACTTTC
len: 17
v_gene: TRBV7-9
d_gene: TRBD1
j_gene: TRBJ2-6
abundance: NA

CDR3aa: CASSLAGRTDTQYF
CDR3nt: TGCGCCAGCAGCTTAGCGGGGCGCACAGATACGCAGTATTTT
len: 14
v_gene: TRBV5-1
d_gene: TRBD2
j_gene: TRBJ2-3
abundance: few

CDR3aa: CASSLGWNEKLFF
CDR3nt: TGTGCCAGCAGTTTGGGCTGGAATGAAAAACTGTTTTTT
len: 13
v_gene: TRBV28
d_gene: NA
j_gene: TRBJ1-4
abundance: NA

CDR3aa: CASSLQGYQPQHF
CDR3nt: TGTGCCAGCAGTTTACAGGGATATCAGCCCCAGCATTTT
len: 13
v_gene: TRBV27
d_gene: NA
j_gene: TRBJ1-5
abundance: few

CDR3aa: CASSQLETQYF
CDR3nt: TGTGCCAGCAGCCAATTAGAGACCCAGTACTTC
len: 11
v_gene: TRBV11-2
d_gene: NA
j_gene: TRBJ2-5
abundance: once

CDR3aa: CASSPGQGEGYTF
CDR3nt: TGTGCCAGCAGCCCTGGACAGGGTGAAGGCTACACCTTC
len: 13
v_gene: TRBV7-6
d_gene: TRBD1
j_gene: TRBJ1-2
abundance: NA

CDR3aa: CASSFTPSTGELFF
CDR3nt: TGTGCCAGCAGCTTTACACCTTCCACCGGGGAGCTGTTTTTT
len: 14
v_gene: TRBV5-6
d_gene: NA
j_gene: TRBJ2-2
abundance: NA

CDR3aa: CATGGTGGSSSYEQYF
CDR3nt: TGTGCCACCGGCGGGACGGGGGGATCAAGCTCCTACGAGCAGTACTTC
len: 16
v_gene: TRBV15
d_gene: TRBD2
j_gene: TRBJ2-7
abundance: once

CDR3aa: CASSQDGGGALNTQYF
CDR3nt: TGCGCCAGCAGCCAGGATGGCGGGGGGGCCTTGAATACGCAGTATTTT
len: 16
v_gene: TRBV5-1
d_gene: TRBD2
j_gene: TRBJ2-3
abundance: NA

CDR3aa: CASRDARRGGVYEQYF
CDR3nt: TGTGCCAGCAGAGATGCTAGGCGCGGGGGGGTTTACGAGCAGTACTTC
len: 16
v_gene: TRBV5-6
d_gene: TRBD2
j_gene: TRBJ2-7
abundance: NA

CDR3aa: CASSQGGTGRNQPQHF
CDR3nt: TGTGCCAGCAGCCAAGGAGGGACAGGCCGCAATCAGCCCCAGCATTTT
len: 16
v_gene: TRBV14
d_gene: TRBD1
j_gene: TRBJ1-5
abundance: NA

CDR3aa: CATSRDPTSGLKFF
CDR3nt: TGTGCCACCAGCAGAGATCCCACTAGCGGGCTTAAGTTCTTC
len: 14
v_gene: TRBV15
d_gene: TRBD2
j_gene: TRBJ2-1
abundance: NA

CDR3aa: CASSRRGNSPLHF
CDR3nt: TGCGCCAGCAGTCGGCGGGGAAATTCACCCCTCCACTTT
len: 13
v_gene: TRBV23-1
d_gene: NA
j_gene: TRBJ1-6
abundance: NA

CDR3aa: CASSLARSNSPLHF
CDR3nt: TGTGCCAGCAGCTTAGCCAGAAGTAATTCACCCCTCCACTTT
len: 14
v_gene: TRBV11-2
d_gene: NA
j_gene: TRBJ1-6
abundance: NA

CDR3aa: CASSLTGKETQYF
CDR3nt: TGTGCCAGCAGCCTGACAGGGAAAGAGACCCAGTACTTC
len: 13
v_gene: TRBV5-6
d_gene: TRBD1
j_gene: TRBJ2-5
abundance: NA

CDR3aa: CASSPHTYQPQHF
CDR3nt: TGTGCCAGCAGCCCTCATACTTATCAGCCCCAGCATTTT
len: 13
v_gene: TRBV7-2
d_gene: NA
j_gene: TRBJ1-5
abundance: NA

CDR3aa: CASSLDPKNYGYTF
CDR3nt: TGTGCCAGCAGCTTAGATCCTAAGAACTATGGCTACACCTTC
len: 14
v_gene: TRBV7-9
d_gene: NA
j_gene: TRBJ1-2
abundance: NA

CDR3aa: CASSFSSRANSPLHF
CDR3nt: TGCGCCAGCAGCTTCTCCAGCAGGGCTAATTCACCCCTCCACTTT
len: 15
v_gene: TRBV5-1
d_gene: NA
j_gene: TRBJ1-6
abundance: NA

CDR3aa: CASSRPARQGTYEQYF
CDR3nt: TGTGCCAGCAGCAGACCCGCCCGCCAGGGAACCTACGAGCAGTACTTC
len: 16
v_gene: TRBV6-6
d_gene: NA
j_gene: TRBJ2-7
abundance: NA

CDR3aa: CASSLVVSSGGNNEQFF
CDR3nt: TGTGCCAGCAGCTTAGTTGTGTCTAGCGGGGGGAACAATGAGCAGTTCTTC
len: 17
v_gene: TRBV7-8
d_gene: TRBD2
j_gene: TRBJ2-1
abundance: NA

CDR3aa: CASSPGSARANTEAFF
CDR3nt: TGTGCCAGCAGCCCCGGATCGGCGAGGGCCAACACTGAAGCTTTCTTT
len: 16
v_gene: TRBV5-4
d_gene: NA
j_gene: TRBJ1-1
abundance: NA

CDR3aa: CASSYDSYRNTGELFF
CDR3nt: TGTGCCAGCAGCTATGATTCCTATCGAAACACCGGGGAGCTGTTTTTT
len: 16
v_gene: TRBV7-9
d_gene: NA
j_gene: TRBJ2-2
abundance: few

CDR3aa: CASSFRGAPSYEQYF
CDR3nt: TGTGCCAGCAGCTTCCGGGGGGCCCCATCCTACGAGCAGTACTTC
len: 15
v_gene: TRBV11-3
d_gene: NA
j_gene: TRBJ2-7
abundance: NA

CDR3aa: CASSPYRTGSGEKLFF
CDR3nt: TGTGCCAGCAGTCCCTACCGGACAGGGTCGGGGGAAAAACTGTTTTTT
len: 16
v_gene: TRBV28
d_gene: TRBD1
j_gene: TRBJ1-4
abundance: NA

CDR3aa: CAIRQGAGEQYF
CDR3nt: TGTGCCATCAGACAGGGGGCAGGCGAGCAGTACTTC
len: 12
v_gene: TRBV10-3
d_gene: TRBD1
j_gene: TRBJ2-7
abundance: NA

CDR3aa: CASSQNQGVGNTIYF
CDR3nt: TGTGCCAGCAGCCAAAACCAGGGGGTGGGAAACACCATATATTTT
len: 15
v_gene: TRBV4-2
d_gene: TRBD1
j_gene: TRBJ1-3
abundance: NA

CDR3aa: CASSVASIGQGTGELFF
CDR3nt: TGTGCCAGCAGCGTCGCCTCAATTGGACAGGGAACCGGGGAGCTGTTTTTT
len: 17
v_gene: TRBV9
d_gene: TRBD1
j_gene: TRBJ2-2
abundance: NA

CDR3aa: CASSSTGGPGNTIYF
CDR3nt: TGTGCCAGCAGCTCAACAGGGGGCCCTGGAAACACCATATATTTT
len: 15
v_gene: TRBV11-2
d_gene: TRBD1
j_gene: TRBJ1-3
abundance: NA

CDR3aa: CASSTTGTGRDTQYF
CDR3nt: TGCGCCAGCAGCACGACCGGGACAGGGAGAGATACGCAGTATTTT
len: 15
v_gene: TRBV5-1
d_gene: TRBD1
j_gene: TRBJ2-3
abundance: NA

CDR3aa: CASSLEVQGSGNTIYF
CDR3nt: TGCGCCAGCAGCTTGGAGGTCCAGGGCTCTGGAAACACCATATATTTT
len: 16
v_gene: TRBV5-1
d_gene: NA
j_gene: TRBJ1-3
abundance: NA

CDR3aa: CASSFNGREQFF
CDR3nt: TGTGCCAGCAGCTTTAATGGGCGTGAGCAGTTCTTC
len: 12
v_gene: TRBV5-6
d_gene: NA
j_gene: TRBJ2-1
abundance: NA

CDR3aa: CASSPLDRAHEQFF
CDR3nt: TGTGCCAGCTCACCATTGGACAGGGCCCATGAGCAGTTCTTC
len: 14
v_gene: TRBV18
d_gene: TRBD1
j_gene: TRBJ2-1
abundance: NA

CDR3aa: CASSPGQGINYGYTF
CDR3nt: TGTGCCAGCAGCCCTGGACAGGGCATTAACTATGGCTACACCTTC
len: 15
v_gene: TRBV7-8
d_gene: TRBD1
j_gene: TRBJ1-2
abundance: once

CDR3aa: CASSQDTLNPVYEQYF
CDR3nt: TGCGCCAGCAGCCAAGATACGCTAAATCCCGTCTACGAGCAGTACTTC
len: 16
v_gene: TRBV4-1
d_gene: NA
j_gene: TRBJ2-7
abundance: NA

CDR3aa: CASSLSQGNQPQHF
CDR3nt: TGTGCCAGCAGTTTATCACAGGGCAATCAGCCCCAGCATTTT
len: 14
v_gene: TRBV27
d_gene: NA
j_gene: TRBJ1-5
abundance: NA

CDR3aa: CASRWGGLFGSNTGELFF
CDR3nt: TGTGCCAGCAGGTGGGGGGGATTGTTCGGCAGTAACACCGGGGAGCTGTTTTTT
len: 18
v_gene: TRBV5-6
d_gene: TRBD2
j_gene: TRBJ2-2
abundance: once

CDR3aa: CASSPPGQNTEAFF
CDR3nt: TGTGCCAGCAGCCCTCCGGGACAGAACACTGAAGCTTTCTTT
len: 14
v_gene: TRBV6-6
d_gene: NA
j_gene: TRBJ1-1
abundance: NA

CDR3aa: CASGPYEQYF
CDR3nt: TGTGCCAGCGGGCCGTACGAGCAGTACTTC
len: 10
v_gene: TRBV2
d_gene: NA
j_gene: TRBJ2-7
abundance: NA

CDR3aa: CASSRPQGPTGELFF
CDR3nt: TGCGCCAGCAGCAGACCACAGGGCCCCACCGGGGAGCTGTTTTTT
len: 15
v_gene: TRBV5-1
d_gene: NA
j_gene: TRBJ2-2
abundance: NA

CDR3aa: CASSYTTGLAGAYNEQFF
CDR3nt: TGTGCCAGCAGCTATACCACGGGACTAGCGGGGGCATACAATGAGCAGTTCTTC
len: 18
v_gene: TRBV7-8
d_gene: TRBD2
j_gene: TRBJ2-1
abundance: NA

CDR3aa: CASSLFPGGHTGELFF
CDR3nt: TGTGCCAGCAGCTTATTTCCGGGGGGCCACACCGGGGAGCTGTTTTTT
len: 16
v_gene: TRBV11-3
d_gene: NA
j_gene: TRBJ2-2
abundance: NA

CDR3aa: CASTPRRSHEQYF
CDR3nt: TGTGCCAGCACCCCCCGGCGGAGCCACGAGCAGTACTTC
len: 13
v_gene: TRBV27
d_gene: NA
j_gene: TRBJ2-7
abundance: NA

CDR3aa: CASLGRDRGPGELFF
CDR3nt: TGTGCCAGCCTCGGAAGGGACAGGGGGCCCGGGGAGCTGTTTTTT
len: 15
v_gene: TRBV28
d_gene: TRBD1
j_gene: TRBJ2-2
abundance: few

CDR3aa: CASSKETGAVYEQYF
CDR3nt: TGCGCCAGCAGTAAGGAGACAGGGGCGGTCTACGAGCAGTACTTC
len: 15
v_gene: TRBV10-1
d_gene: TRBD1
j_gene: TRBJ2-7
abundance: NA